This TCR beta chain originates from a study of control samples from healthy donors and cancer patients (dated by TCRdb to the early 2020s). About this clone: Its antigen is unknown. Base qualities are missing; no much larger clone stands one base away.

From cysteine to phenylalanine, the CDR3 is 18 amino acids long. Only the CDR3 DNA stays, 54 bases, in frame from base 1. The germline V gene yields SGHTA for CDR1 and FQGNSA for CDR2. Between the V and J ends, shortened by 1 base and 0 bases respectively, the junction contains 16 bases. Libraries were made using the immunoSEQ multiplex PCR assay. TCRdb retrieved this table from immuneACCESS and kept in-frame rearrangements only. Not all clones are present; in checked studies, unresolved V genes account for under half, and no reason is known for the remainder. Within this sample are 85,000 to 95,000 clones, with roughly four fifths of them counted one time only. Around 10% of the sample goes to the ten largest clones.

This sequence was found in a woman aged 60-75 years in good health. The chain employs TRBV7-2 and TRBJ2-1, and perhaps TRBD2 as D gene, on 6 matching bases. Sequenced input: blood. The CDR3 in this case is CASSLVSLAHSSYNEQFF. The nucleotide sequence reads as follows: TGTGCCAGCAGCTTAGTCAGCCTAGCGCATAGCTCCTACAATGAGCAGTTCTTC.